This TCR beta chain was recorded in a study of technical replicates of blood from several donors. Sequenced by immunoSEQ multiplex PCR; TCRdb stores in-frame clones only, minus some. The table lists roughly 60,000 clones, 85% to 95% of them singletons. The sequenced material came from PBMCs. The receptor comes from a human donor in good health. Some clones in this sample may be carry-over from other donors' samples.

This chain's CDR3 is CASSIARGDTQYF. Written as DNA, the CDR3 is TGTGCCAGTAGTATAGCAAGGGGAGATACGCAGTATTTT. The chain couples TRBV19 to TRBJ2-3, with D perhaps TRBD1 (5 bases). This CDR3 is 13 amino acids long. The germline V gene encodes CDR1 LNHDA and CDR2 SQIVND (reference sequence). Trimming took off 1 base at V and 5 bases at J, with 7 bases between the two ends. The entire variable domain, with the rest obtained from reference TRBV19 and TRBJ2-3, is as follows: DGGITQSPKYLFRKEGQNVTLSCEQNLNHDAMYWYRQDPGQGLRLIYYSQIVNDFQKGDIAEGYSVSREKKESFPLTVTSAQKNPTAFYLCASSIARGDTQYFGPGTRLTVL.